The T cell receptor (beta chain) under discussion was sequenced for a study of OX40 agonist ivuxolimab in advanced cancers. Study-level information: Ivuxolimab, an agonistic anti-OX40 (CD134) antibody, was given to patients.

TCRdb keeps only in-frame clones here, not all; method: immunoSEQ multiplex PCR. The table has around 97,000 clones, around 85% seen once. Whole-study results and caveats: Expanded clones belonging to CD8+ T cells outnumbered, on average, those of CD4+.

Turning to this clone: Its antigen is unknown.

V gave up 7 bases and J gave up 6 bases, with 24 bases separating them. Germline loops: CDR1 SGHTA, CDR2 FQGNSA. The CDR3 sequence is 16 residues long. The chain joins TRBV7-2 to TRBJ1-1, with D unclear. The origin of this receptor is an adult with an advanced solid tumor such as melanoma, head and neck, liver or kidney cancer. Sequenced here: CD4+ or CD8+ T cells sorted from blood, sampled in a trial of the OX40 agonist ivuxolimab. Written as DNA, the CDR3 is TGTGCCAGCAACACGGCCGCGACGGACGAACGCGCTGAAGCTTTCTTT. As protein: CASNTAATDERAEAFF.